This TCR beta chain is drawn from a study of technical replicates of blood from a handful of donors. The CDR3 is made up of 13 amino acids. Trimming took off 0 bases at V and 6 bases at J, with 6 bases between the two ends. CDR1 and CDR2 from the germline V gene are SEHNR and FQNEAQ (reference sequence). The data were produced by immunoSEQ multiplex PCR, yet TCRdb's version contains in-frame clones alone and is incomplete. The table shows tens of thousands of clones, with approximately 98% occurring only once. This chain joins TRBV7-9 and TRBJ1-5; D is uncertain. The TCR was taken from a human donor in good health. Source material: T cells isolated from PBMCs. In nucleotides, the CDR3 is TGTGCCAGCAGCTTAGCCGGTAGTCAGCCCCAGCATTTT. Amino acid sequence: CASSLAGSQPQHF.